This T cell receptor beta chain was identified during a study of T-cell reconstitution after alpha-beta-depleted transplantation in children. This clonotype was counted between two and nine times. Trimming at V came to 3 bases and at J to 3 bases, leaving 7 bases not matched to a gene. Germline V CDR1 and CDR2: SGHDT, YYEEEE. CDR3 length equals 16 residues. Unique molecular identifiers were used in preparing the TCRbeta library. TCRdb independently ran MiXCR on the PCR reads; one entry per CDR3 protein. The sample lists 490,000 or so distinct CDR3 sequences; around an eighth were seen once. The TCR sequence derives from a human donor who donated a stem cell graft to a child with combined immunodeficiency. Sequences were derived from PBMCs from the stem cell graft donor, sampled from the stem cell graft. The rearrangement links TRBV5-6 to TRBJ2-1, with TRBD1 matching 9 bases. CDR3 nucleotide sequence: TGTGCCAGCAGCTCGCTCGGGACAGGGAACTACAATGAGCAGTTCTTC. Its translation is CASSSLGTGNYNEQFF.